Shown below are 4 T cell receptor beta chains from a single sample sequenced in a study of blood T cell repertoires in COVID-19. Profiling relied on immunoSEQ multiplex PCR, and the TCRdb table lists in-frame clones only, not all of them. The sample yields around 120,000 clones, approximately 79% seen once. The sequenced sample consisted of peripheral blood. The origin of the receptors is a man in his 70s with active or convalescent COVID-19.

The CDR3 here is CASSLDSGSLYGYTF. CDR3 nucleotide sequence: TGTGCCAGCAGCTTAGATTCAGGGTCCCTCTATGGCTACACCTTC. This chain joins TRBV7-9 and TRBJ1-2; D may be TRBD1 (5 bases). V lost 1 base to trimming and J lost 4 bases, with 13 bases between them. The CDR3 contains 15 residues. Germline loops: CDR1 SEHNR, CDR2 FQNEAQ (reference sequence).

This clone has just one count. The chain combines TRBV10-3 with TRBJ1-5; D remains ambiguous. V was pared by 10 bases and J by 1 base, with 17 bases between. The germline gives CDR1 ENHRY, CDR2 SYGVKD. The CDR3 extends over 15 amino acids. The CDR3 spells CATEEGKGSNQPQHF. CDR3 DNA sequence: TGTGCCACGGAGGAAGGTAAAGGAAGCAATCAGCCCCAGCATTTT.

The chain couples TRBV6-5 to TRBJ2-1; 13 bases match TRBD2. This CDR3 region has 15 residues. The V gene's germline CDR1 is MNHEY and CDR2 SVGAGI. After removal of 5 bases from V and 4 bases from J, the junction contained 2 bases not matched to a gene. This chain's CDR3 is CASSRLAGGYNEQFF. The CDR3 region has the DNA TGTGCCAGCAGTCGACTAGCGGGAGGTTACAATGAGCAGTTCTTC.

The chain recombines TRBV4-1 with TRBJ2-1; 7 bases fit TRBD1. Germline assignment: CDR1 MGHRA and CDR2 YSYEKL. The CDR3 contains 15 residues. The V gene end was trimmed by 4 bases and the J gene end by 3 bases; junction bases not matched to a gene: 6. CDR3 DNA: TGCGCCAGCAGCCCCGACAGGGCCCTCTACAATGAGCAGTTCTTC. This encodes CASSPDRALYNEQFF.